The present T cell receptor beta chain was sequenced within a study of breast tumors, draining lymph nodes, adjacent tissues. Study outcomes and limitations: Luminal-like breast cancer showed significantly higher tumor–nontumor repertoire similarity than basal-like. Data only fit, rather than demonstrated, lymph node origin of most tumor T cells. Data fit most tumor T cells coming from lymph node, expanding in tumor. Tumor repertoires ranked between lymph nodes and nontumor tissue in diversity, with V and J gene preferences.

With respect to this clonotype: The antigen remains unidentified.

V was trimmed by 3 bases and J by 9 bases, leaving 9 bases between them. Per germline, CDR1 SEHNR and CDR2 FQNEAQ (reference sequence). The CDR3 spans 12 residues. TCRdb reprocessed the multiplex PCR reads with MiXCR, giving one entry per CDR3 protein. This table has tens of thousands of distinct CDR3 sequences, 23% appearing once. This receptor was obtained from a female donor with breast cancer. Some clones in this sample may be carry-over from other donors' samples. Sequenced sample: breast tumor tissue. This chain links TRBV7-9 with TRBJ2-4; D may be TRBD2 (5 bases). This chain's CDR3 is CASSLSAGIQYF. In nucleotides, the CDR3 is TGTGCCAGCAGCTTGAGCGCGGGCATTCAGTACTTC.